This T cell receptor beta chain stems from a study of blood T cell repertoires in COVID-19. At the level of the study: Sites across the United States, Italy and Spain contributed samples from acute and convalescent COVID-19. From T cells, B-cell-depleted T cells, or PBMCs came the material, which was cDNA or gDNA.

Germline CDR1 reads SGHTA; CDR2 reads FQGNSA. This CDR3 has 14 amino acids. V was shortened by 4 bases and J by 4 bases, with 13 bases between the two germline ends. Per the original data handling: By means of reference gene primer amplification, nucleated cell counts were estimated. Sequenced by immunoSEQ multiplex PCR; TCRdb stores in-frame clones only, minus some. V, J and clone size derive from that table, while D and trimming were established from the DNA sequence. The sample includes 40,000 or so clones, 70% to 90% of them seen just once. The sequence was collected from a human donor in a cohort sampled during active COVID-19. V gene TRBV7-2 combines with J gene TRBJ2-5, with D possibly being TRBD2 (6 bases). The sample comprised peripheral blood. Written as DNA, the CDR3 is TGTGCCAGCAGCTCGCGTTGGCGGGGAGAGACCCAGTACTTC. Its protein is CASSSRWRGETQYF. Complete variable domain (other parts from reference TRBV7-2 and TRBJ2-5): GAGVSQSPSNKVTEKGKDVELRCDPISGHTALYWYRQSLGQGLEFLIYFQGNSAPDKSGLPSDRFSAERTGGSVSTLTIQRTQQEDSAVYLCASSSRWRGETQYFGPGTRLLVL.